This record covers a single T cell receptor beta chain. This entry comes from a study of T cell responses to AZD1222 COVID-19 vaccine. TCRdb keeps only in-frame clones here, not all; method: immunoSEQ multiplex PCR. The data contain 60,000 to 85,000 clones, 60% to 85% of them seen just once; the ten biggest clones take up 25% to 30%. J was trimmed by 8 bases and V by 2 bases; bases with no gene match: 6. Germline CDR1 reads MNHEY; CDR2 reads SVGAGI. This CDR3 contains 14 residues. The chain carries TRBV6-5 and TRBJ1-2; 9 positions match TRBD1. The specimen comprised peripheral blood, sampled 28 days after the second dose of the MenACWY control vaccine. The origin of this receptor is an adult who received the MenACWY meningococcal vaccine as a control. DNA for the CDR3: TGTGCCAGCAGTTACGGCCGACAGGGGGACGGCTACACCTTC. It translates to CASSYGRQGDGYTF.